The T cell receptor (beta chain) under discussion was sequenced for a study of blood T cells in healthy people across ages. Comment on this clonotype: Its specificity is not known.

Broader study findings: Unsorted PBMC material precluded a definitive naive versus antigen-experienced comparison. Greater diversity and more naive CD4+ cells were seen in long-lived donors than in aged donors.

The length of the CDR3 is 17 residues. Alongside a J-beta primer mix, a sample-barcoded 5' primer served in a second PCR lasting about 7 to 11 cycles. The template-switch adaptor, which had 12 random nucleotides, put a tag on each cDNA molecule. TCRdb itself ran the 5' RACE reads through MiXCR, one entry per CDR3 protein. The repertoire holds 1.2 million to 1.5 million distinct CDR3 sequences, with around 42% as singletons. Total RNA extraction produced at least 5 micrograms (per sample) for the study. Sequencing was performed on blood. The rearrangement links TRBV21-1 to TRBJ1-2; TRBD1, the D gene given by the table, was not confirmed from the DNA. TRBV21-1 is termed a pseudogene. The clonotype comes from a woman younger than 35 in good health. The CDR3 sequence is CASSKGPLLAGGSGYTF. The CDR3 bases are TGTGCCAGCAGCAAAGGGCCCCTTTTAGCAGGGGGCTCTGGCTACACCTTC.